The clone carrying this T cell receptor (beta chain) was counted many times. The entry originates in a study of blood T cell repertoires in COVID-19. The study counted Cohort 3 donors as recovered given two negative PCRs, clearance, or symptom resolution. The V end lost 4 bases, the J end lost 6 bases, and 13 bases lay between the germline ends. Per the germline V gene, CDR1 is MNHEY and CDR2 is SVGEGT. The CDR3 length is 14 residues. Assay used: immunoSEQ multiplex PCR; TCRdb lists only in-frame clones, some missing. Among a few hundred thousand clones, 85% to 90% were seen once, and the ten largest hold about a tenth.

The chain carries TRBV6-2 or TRBV6-3 and TRBJ2-1, with D maybe TRBD2 (5 bases). The origin of this receptor is a woman aged 50 to 60 who had recovered from COVID-19. The sequencing sample was made of PBMCs or T cells enriched from blood (not recorded which). This CDR3 reads CASSWVGDPNEQFF. The DNA of the CDR3 is TGTGCCAGCAGTTGGGTGGGAGATCCCAATGAGCAGTTCTTC.